This passage covers 2 T cell receptor beta chains from one sample sequenced in a study of CD8 T cells in ankylosing spondylitis. From the 5' RACE reads, TCRdb called clonotypes with MiXCR, one entry per CDR3 protein. The sample shows 350,000 to 400,000 distinct CDR3 sequences, roughly 22% of them seen only once. The source material was blood, either unsorted or a sorted T cell fraction (not recorded which). Receptors were obtained from a male donor with ankylosing spondylitis or in good health (not recorded which).

This clonotype was detected a few times. V usage is TRBV27 and J usage is TRBJ2-7; 7 nucleotides agree with TRBD1. The V gene end was trimmed by 10 bases and the J gene end by 4 bases; junction bases not matched to a gene: 4. The CDR3 spans 11 residues. Germline assignment: CDR1 MNHEY and CDR2 SMNVEV (reference sequence). CDR3 bases: TGTGCCACCGGCAGGGGGTACGAGCAGTACTTC. This gives the protein CATGRGYEQYF.

The chain combines TRBV29-1 with TRBJ2-7, with TRBD1 matching 9 bases. The trim removed 6 bases at V and 4 bases at J, leaving 4 bases unmatched. The CDR3 runs to 12 residues. Per germline, CDR1 SQVTM and CDR2 ANQGSEA. The CDR3 region is CSVGQGTYEQYF. The DNA for the CDR3 is TGCAGCGTCGGACAGGGGACGTACGAGCAGTACTTC.